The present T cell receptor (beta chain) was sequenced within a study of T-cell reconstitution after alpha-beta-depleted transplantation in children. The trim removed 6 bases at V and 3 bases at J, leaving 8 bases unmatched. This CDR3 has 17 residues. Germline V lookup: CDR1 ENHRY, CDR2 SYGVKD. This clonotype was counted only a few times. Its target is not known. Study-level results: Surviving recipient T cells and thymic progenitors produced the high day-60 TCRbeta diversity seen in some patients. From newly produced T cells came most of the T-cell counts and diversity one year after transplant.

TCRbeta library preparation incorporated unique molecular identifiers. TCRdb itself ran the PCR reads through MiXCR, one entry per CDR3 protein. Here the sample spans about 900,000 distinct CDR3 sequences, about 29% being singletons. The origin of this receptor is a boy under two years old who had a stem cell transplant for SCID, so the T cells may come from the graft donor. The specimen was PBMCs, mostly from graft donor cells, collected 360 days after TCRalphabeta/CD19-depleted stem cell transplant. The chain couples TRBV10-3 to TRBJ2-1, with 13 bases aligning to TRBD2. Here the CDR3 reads CAIRPGLAGLYYNEQFF. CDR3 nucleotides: TGTGCCATCAGACCGGGACTAGCGGGGTTATACTACAATGAGCAGTTCTTC.